These T cell receptor beta chains were read from a single sample in a study of cytomegalovirus exposure and HLA in healthy donors. The method was immunoSEQ multiplex PCR; TCRdb's version includes in-frame clones alone and lacks a portion of them. This sample lists tens of thousands of clones; its ten largest clones have 15%. Sequencing was done on a sample of PBMCs. These receptors were taken from a man aged 45 to 65 in good health and CMV-seropositive. Each CDR3 is given with its conserved first and last residue. Fields, in order: J gene, D gene, V gene, CDR3 DNA, CDR3 protein. The D gene is left open where the match is weak.

>TRBJ2-5|.|TRBV27
TGTGCCAGCAGTTCCGCTCAGGGGGGTCAGATAAAAGAGACCCAGTACTTC
CASSSAQGGQIKETQYF
>TRBJ1-3|.|TRBV7-2
TGTGCCAGCAGCTCCCCGAGAGTCAGCGGCTCTGGAAACACCATATATTTT
CASSSPRVSGSGNTIYF
>TRBJ2-5|.|TRBV15
TGTGCCACCAGCAGAGGTGCTTATGCGGGAGAGACCCAGTACTTC
CATSRGAYAGETQYF
>TRBJ2-2|TRBD1|TRBV27
TGTGCCAGCAGGTCCCGGGACAGGGGGAACACCGGGGAGCTGTTTTTT
CASRSRDRGNTGELFF
>TRBJ2-5|.|TRBV30
TGTGCCGGCGCCCCGAAGACACAAGAGACCCAGTACTTC
CAGAPKTQETQYF
>TRBJ1-1|.|TRBV19
TGTGCCAGTAGGACGACAGGTCTCGACACTGAAGCTTTCTTT
CASRTTGLDTEAFF
>TRBJ2-7|TRBD1|TRBV4-2
TGTGCCAGCAGCCTTCGGGGACAGGGAGACTACGAGCAGTACTTC
CASSLRGQGDYEQYF
>TRBJ2-7|TRBD2|TRBV4-3
TGCGCCAGCAGCCAAATAGCGGGAGCGTCCTACGAGCAGTACTTC
CASSQIAGASYEQYF
>TRBJ1-1|.|TRBV4-3
TGCGCCAGCAGTAGTCCGAACACTGAAGCTTTCTTT
CASSSPNTEAFF
>TRBJ2-3|.|TRBV20-1
TGCAGTGCCCCGTATCCAGATACGCAGTATTTT
CSAPYPDTQYF
>TRBJ2-5|.|TRBV18
TGTGCCAGCTCACCACGCGCCAGGGTGGAGGAGACCCAGTACTTC
CASSPRARVEETQYF
>TRBJ2-2|.|TRBV29-1
TGCAGCGTTCGGGTAGGATCGGTCACCGGGGAGCTGTTTTTT
CSVRVGSVTGELFF
>TRBJ2-1|.|TRBV18
TGTGCCAGCTCACCCCGCAGGAACGATGAGCAGTTCTTC
CASSPRRNDEQFF
>TRBJ2-5|TRBD2|TRBV2
TGTGCCAGCAGTGAGGGTCCGGGACTAGCGGACCAAGAGACCCAGTACTTC
CASSEGPGLADQETQYF
>TRBJ1-4|.|TRBV28
TGTGCCAGCAGTCCCCAAGCCATGACAGGAGCAACTAATGAAAAACTGTTTTTT
CASSPQAMTGATNEKLFF
>TRBJ2-1|.|TRBV7-2
TGTGCCAGCAGCTTAGTTTCGAGTTCCTACAATGAGCAGTTCTTC
CASSLVSSSYNEQFF
>TRBJ1-2|.|TRBV10-3
TGTGCCATCAGTGAATTACAACATAACTATGGCTACACCTTC
CAISELQHNYGYTF
>TRBJ1-2|.|TRBV11-2
TGTGCCAGCAGCTCGCAAGAGCGCGGTTTTTATGGCTACACCTTC
CASSSQERGFYGYTF
>TRBJ2-2|.|TRBV7-2
TGTGCCAGCAGCTTAGCGGGGAGCTGGGGGGAGCTGTTTTTT
CASSLAGSWGELFF
>TRBJ2-1|.|TRBV18
TGTGCCAGCTCACCGGCCGAGGATGAGCAGTTCTTC
CASSPAEDEQFF
>TRBJ1-1|.|TRBV4-2
TGTGCCAGCAGCCAACGTCATGGAGGGGACACTGAAGCTTTCTTT
CASSQRHGGDTEAFF
>TRBJ2-7|TRBD1|TRBV9
TGTGCCAGCAGCGCCCGGACAGGGGCCGAGCAGTACTTC
CASSARTGAEQYF
>TRBJ2-1|TRBD2|TRBV19
TGTGCCAGTAGTCTAGCGGGAGGGCTTAATGAGCAGTTCTTC
CASSLAGGLNEQFF
>TRBJ1-1|.|TRBV5-6
TGTGCCAGCAGCCATACAGGATACACTGAAGCTTTCTTT
CASSHTGYTEAFF
>TRBJ2-3|TRBD2|TRBV30
TGTGCCGGGAAGCGGACTAGCGGGCGCACAGATACGCAGTATTTT
CAGKRTSGRTDTQYF
>TRBJ2-5|TRBD2|TRBV7-9
TGTGCCAGCAGCTGGACTAGCGGACAAGAGACCCAGTACTTC
CASSWTSGQETQYF
>TRBJ2-1|TRBD2|TRBV5-5
TGTGCCAGCAGCTTATCTCTAGCGGGAGGAGGGGAGCAGTTCTTC
CASSLSLAGGGEQFF
>TRBJ2-1|TRBD2|TRBV9
TGTGCCAGCAGCTTACGGACTAGCGGGATGGGAGATTCCTACAATGAGCAGTTCTTC
CASSLRTSGMGDSYNEQFF
>TRBJ2-5|TRBD1|TRBV7-2
TGTGCCAGCAGCTTTCAGGGGGCGCACGAGACCCAGTACTTC
CASSFQGAHETQYF
>TRBJ2-7|TRBD2|TRBV10-3
TGTGCCATCAGTGGAGGTAGCGGGAGTTACGAGCAGTACTTC
CAISGGSGSYEQYF
>TRBJ1-4|TRBD1|TRBV18
TGTGCCAGCTCACCCCGACAGGGACCGAATGAAAAACTGTTTTTT
CASSPRQGPNEKLFF
>TRBJ2-1|TRBD2|TRBV7-3
TGTGCCAGCAGCTTAACAGCGGGAGGGGCCTACAATGAGCAGTTCTTC
CASSLTAGGAYNEQFF
>TRBJ2-1|TRBD2|TRBV7-3
TGTGCCAGCAGCGTGGGGTCTAGCGGGATCTACAATGAGCAGTTCTTC
CASSVGSSGIYNEQFF
>TRBJ1-1|TRBD1|TRBV7-3
TGTGCCAGCAGCCCCGGGACAGGAGAAGCTTTCTTT
CASSPGTGEAFF
>TRBJ1-1|.|TRBV13
TGTGCCAGCAGCTTAGGAGCGGCGAACACTGAAGCTTTCTTT
CASSLGAANTEAFF
>TRBJ2-7|.|TRBV4-3
TGCGCCAGCCCAGCGGTGGACCCCTACGAGCAGTACTTC
CASPAVDPYEQYF
>TRBJ2-1|TRBD1|TRBV7-9
TGTGCCAGCAGCTTAGGGGGGGGGACAGGGAGTGGTGAGCAGTTCTTC
CASSLGGGTGSGEQFF
>TRBJ1-1|.|TRBV11-1
TGTGCCAGCAGCTTAGCTCAGGGCCTGGAAGCTTTCTTT
CASSLAQGLEAFF